A single sample is the source of the 19 T cell receptor beta chains below, sequenced in a study of ipilimumab plus nivolumab after autologous stem cell transplantation. Clones were read by immunoSEQ multiplex PCR, and TCRdb kept only the in-frame ones, dropping some. The sample holds 15,000 to 20,000 clones; over 70% are singletons and the top ten take 23%. Source: PBMCs, taken in a trial of ipilimumab plus nivolumab as post-transplant consolidation. Receptor source: a male donor with diffuse large B-cell lymphoma.

The CDR3 protein is CASSPPGGKGNQPQHF. The CDR3 DNA is TGTGCCAGCTCACCACCGGGGGGTAAAGGGAATCAGCCCCAGCATTTT. The rearrangement joins TRBV18 to TRBJ1-5; TRBD1 might be the D (5 bases). The CDR3 covers 16 residues. Germline CDR1 KGHSH, CDR2 LQKENI. Trimming cost V 0 bases and J 4 bases, with 13 bases left between them.

The CDR3 sequence: CASSRSGGEPQHF. The CDR3 DNA follows: TGTGCCAGTAGTAGGTCCGGGGGCGAGCCCCAGCATTTT. The rearrangement uses TRBV19 and TRBJ1-5; perhaps TRBD1 as D (6 bases). Germline V CDR1 and CDR2: LNHDA, SQIVND (reference sequence). The CDR3 extends over 13 amino acids. Trimming pared 4 bases from V and 8 bases from J, leaving 12 bases between.

The V call is TRBV19, the J call TRBJ1-2; D call uncertain. Looked up from germline, CDR1 is LNHDA and CDR2 is SQIVND (reference sequence). The CDR3 sequence is 15 residues long. The V and J ends lost 3 bases and 3 bases respectively, with 14 bases between them. The CDR3 sequence: CASSIIPDVYYGYTF. In DNA form, the CDR3 reads TGTGCCAGTAGTATTATTCCCGACGTTTACTATGGCTACACCTTC.

This clone was detected once. V gene TRBV30 combines with J gene TRBJ2-5; TRBD1 might be the D (6 bases). This CDR3 is built from 16 residues. The ends were cut back, 2 bases at V and 4 bases at J, with 20 bases in the middle. The germline V gene has CDR1 GTSNPN and CDR2 SVGIG (reference sequence). CDR3 in amino acids: CAWSPAGTFNRETQYF. The CDR3, as DNA: TGTGCCTGGAGTCCCGCCGGGACATTTAACAGAGAGACCCAGTACTTC.

The chain couples TRBV6-5 to TRBJ1-1, with TRBD1 as a possible D gene (5 bases). The V gene's germline CDR1 is MNHEY and CDR2 SVGAGI. CDR3 length equals 13 residues. Trimming removed 2 bases at V and 5 bases at J, with 9 bases between. The CDR3 coding sequence is TGTGCCAGCAGTTACGAGAGGGGAACTGAAGCTTTCTTT. Protein sequence: CASSYERGTEAFF.

This chain uses TRBV4-1 with TRBJ2-5; D call uncertain. The better agreement between TRBJ2-7 and the DNA end casts doubt on the J call. The CDR3 spans 16 residues. In germline, CDR1 is MGHRA, CDR2 YSYEKL. CDR3 DNA: TGCGCCAGCAGCCAAGAGGTCGGGTCCACCTCCTACGAGCAGTACTTC. Protein product: CASSQEVGSTSYEQYF.

This clone appeared a few times. The chain carries TRBV28 and TRBJ2-1; perhaps TRBD1 as D (6 bases). The CDR3 runs 16 residues. Germline assignment: CDR1 MDHEN and CDR2 SYDVKM. V was pared by 5 bases and J by 0 bases, with 14 bases between. In DNA form, the CDR3 reads TGTGCCAGCAGTCCTATACAGGGTAGCTCCTACAATGAGCAGTTCTTC. Translated: CASSPIQGSSYNEQFF.

CDR3 sequence reads: CASSQDRFRTGPRNEQFF. The DNA for the CDR3 is TGTGCCAGCAGCCAAGATCGGTTTCGGACAGGCCCGCGGAATGAGCAGTTCTTC. The genes are TRBV14 and TRBJ2-1, with 7 nucleotides matching TRBD1. This CDR3 is built from 18 residues. The germline CDR1 and CDR2 sequences are SGHDN and FVKESK. The V segment lost 0 bases and the J segment 7 bases; nucleotides outside the gene matches: 15. The entire variable domain, with the rest obtained from reference TRBV14 and TRBJ2-1, is as follows: EAGVTQFPSHSVIEKGQTVTLRCDPISGHDNLYWYRRVMGKEIKFLLHFVKESKQDESGMPNNRFLAERTGGTYSTLKVQPAELEDSGVYFCASSQDRFRTGPRNEQFFGPGTRLTVL.

The CDR3 is CASSTTSGVTDTQYF. In DNA form, the CDR3 reads TGTGCCAGCAGCACCACTAGCGGGGTCACAGATACGCAGTATTTT. The chain links TRBV9 to TRBJ2-3, with 10 bases that match TRBD2. V was clipped by 4 bases and J by 2 bases; unmatched bases: 4. Germline CDR1 is SGDLS and CDR2 is YYNGEE. The CDR3 is 15 residues long. Drawing the rest from reference TRBV9 and TRBJ2-3, the complete variable domain is DSGVTQTPKHLITATGQRVTLRCSPRSGDLSVYWYQQSLDQGLQFLIQYYNGEERAKGNILERFSAQQFPDLHSELNLSSLELGDSALYFCASSTTSGVTDTQYFGPGTRLTVL.

The gene calls are TRBV5-1 and TRBJ2-4; TRBD1 aligns across 11 bases. Trimming took 5 bases from V and 10 from J; bases not matched to a gene: 14. The V gene's germline CDR1 is SGHRS and CDR2 YFSETQ. The CDR3 consists of 16 residues. CDR3 bases: TGCGCCAGCAGGTCCGGGACAGGGGGTGGCGGATCTATTCAGTACTTC. Translation gives CASRSGTGGGGSIQYF.

J is TRBJ1-3 and V is TRBV4-2, with D perhaps TRBD1 (6 bases). With 8 bases removed from V and 0 bases from J, the gap between germline ends came to 14 bases. The CDR3 has 15 residues. CDR1 is LGHNA and CDR2 is YNFKEQ in the germline V gene. The CDR3 region is CASSGMGASGNTIYF. The CDR3 region has the DNA TGTGCCAGCTCAGGGATGGGGGCCTCTGGAAACACCATATATTTT.

V usage is TRBV10-3 and J usage is TRBJ1-3; D gene unclear. V was cut by 3 bases and J by 0 bases, with 12 bases left in between. The CDR3 consists of 16 residues. Per germline, CDR1 ENHRY and CDR2 SYGVKD. The CDR3 sequence is CAISDYGVLSGNTIYF. As DNA, the CDR3 is TGTGCCATCAGTGATTATGGGGTTCTCTCTGGAAACACCATATATTTT.

V is TRBV7-2 and J is TRBJ1-5; D gene uncertain. Per the germline V gene, CDR1 is SGHTA and CDR2 is FQGNSA. V dropped 6 bases and J dropped 4 bases, with 13 bases sitting between them. The CDR3 length is 14 residues. This chain's CDR3 is CASSTAGWNQPQHF. DNA of the CDR3: TGTGCCAGCAGTACGGCCGGGTGGAATCAGCCCCAGCATTTT.

The chain employs TRBV29-1 and TRBJ2-7; no clear D. Germline values: CDR1 SQVTM, CDR2 ANQGSEA. CDR3 size: 11 residues. CDR3 loop: CSFRTGYEQYF. Here the CDR3 DNA reads TGCAGTTTTAGGACGGGCTACGAGCAGTACTTC.

This clone was picked up a small number of times. J is TRBJ2-6 and V is TRBV7-2; the D is unclear. V was shortened by 8 bases and J by 5 bases, with 10 bases between the two germline ends. The germline V gene has CDR1 SGHTA and CDR2 FQGNSA. The CDR3 is 13 residues long. This chain's CDR3 is CASPGSRANVLTF. The CDR3 region has the DNA TGTGCCAGCCCAGGATCTCGGGCCAACGTCCTGACTTTC.

V is TRBV5-4 and J is TRBJ2-1, with D tentatively TRBD1 or TRBD2 (6 bases each). Per the germline V gene, CDR1 is SGHNT and CDR2 is YYREEE (reference sequence). V lost 4 bases to trimming and J lost 8 bases, with 10 bases between them. This CDR3 comprises 12 residues. The chain's CDR3 is CASSRGPDEQFF. The CDR3 region has the DNA TGTGCCAGCAGCCGGGGGCCCGATGAGCAGTTCTTC. Drawing the rest from reference TRBV5-4 and TRBJ2-1, the complete variable domain is ETGVTQSPTHLIKTRGQQVTLRCSSQSGHNTVSWYQQALGQGPQFIFQYYREEENGRGNFPPRFSGLQFPNYSSELNVNALELDDSALYLCASSRGPDEQFFGPGTRLTVL.

This clone was seen more than once but under ten times. The identical CDR3 is also encoded by other nucleotide sequences in the sample. This rearrangement joins TRBV7-6 to TRBJ2-2; 10 nucleotides align to TRBD2. The length of the CDR3 is 17 residues. The ends lost 1 base at V and 5 bases at J; junction bases unmatched: 7. Germline V gives CDR1 SGHVS, CDR2 FNYEAQ. The CDR3 bases are TGTGCCAGCAGCTTAGGAGCGGGGGGGCCGGGGACCGGGGAGCTGTTTTTT. It is translated as CASSLGAGGPGTGELFF.

This clone has only a few counts. This CDR3 is CASSWGVNTEAFF. As DNA, the CDR3 is TGTGCCAGCTCCTGGGGGGTGAACACTGAAGCTTTCTTT. The chain has TRBV4-2 and TRBJ1-1; TRBD1 might be the D (5 bases). The CDR3 is made up of 13 amino acids. Trimming stripped 8 bases from V and 0 bases from J, with 10 bases between. Germline V gene lookup returns CDR1 LGHNA and CDR2 YNFKEQ.

The chain employs TRBV5-4 and TRBJ2-2, with 7 bases aligning to TRBD1. V was pared by 3 bases and J by 0 bases, with 8 bases of the junction left unmatched. Germline V CDR1 and CDR2: SGHNT, YYREEE (reference sequence). The CDR3 consists of 17 residues. The CDR3 coding sequence is TGTGCCAGCAGCTCTGACAGGGCCTTTCCGAACACCGGGGAGCTGTTTTTT. Protein product: CASSSDRAFPNTGELFF.